These 30 T cell receptor beta chains originate from one sample sequenced in a study of blood T cells in healthy people across ages. A second about 7 to 11 cycle PCR used barcoded and J-beta primers. From the 5' RACE reads, TCRdb called clonotypes with MiXCR, one entry per CDR3 protein. The sample has more than 1 million distinct CDR3 sequences, under 55% seen once. Sequencing was done on a sample of blood. These receptors were obtained from a woman aged 55-70 years in good health.

The chain employs TRBV13 and TRBJ2-2; possible D gene TRBD2, 6 bases. The CDR3 is 15 amino acids. Trimming took 8 bases from V and 1 from J, leaving 14 bases between them. Germline loops: CDR1 PRHDT, CDR2 FYEKMQ (reference sequence). The CDR3 loop is CASQGAGLNTGELFF. The DNA of the CDR3 is TGTGCCAGCCAAGGGGCGGGACTGAACACCGGGGAGCTGTTTTTT.

The V call is TRBV20-1, the J call TRBJ2-2; D may be TRBD1 or TRBD2 (5 bases each). CDR1 DFQATT and CDR2 SNEGSKA come from the germline V gene (reference sequence). The CDR3 sequence is 13 residues long. V shed 2 bases and J shed 6 bases, with 10 bases lying between them. CDR3 coding DNA: TGCAGTGCTAGACGCAGGGACCCCGGGGAGCTGTTTTTT. This gives the protein CSARRRDPGELFF.

This sequence joins TRBV28 and TRBJ2-4; D is undetermined. The CDR3 extends over 12 amino acids. V was pared by 7 bases and J by 3 bases, with 7 bases between. Germline V gene sequence: CDR1 MDHEN, CDR2 SYDVKM. The CDR3 region has the DNA TGTGCCAGCAATGGTGGCAAAAACATTCAGTACTTC. It translates to CASNGGKNIQYF.

This sequence joins TRBV7-6 and TRBJ1-4; a possible D gene is TRBD1 (5 bases). Germline V gene data show CDR1 as SGHVS and CDR2 as FNYEAQ. V lost 5 bases, J lost 8 bases, and 12 bases lay in between. The CDR3 has 13 amino acids. The CDR3 sequence is CASSQVEGEKLFF. The CDR3 nucleotides are TGTGCCAGCAGCCAGGTAGAGGGGGAAAAACTGTTTTTT.

In this sample, this clonotype turned up a few times. V usage is TRBV6-1 and J usage is TRBJ2-6, with D possibly TRBD2 on 6 matching bases. Germline V gives CDR1 MNHNS, CDR2 SASEGT. V was clipped by 9 bases and J by 1 base, with 16 bases between them. The CDR3 consists of 16 residues. The CDR3: CASLRLDYSGANVLTF. In DNA, the CDR3 is TGTGCCAGTTTGAGGCTGGACTATTCTGGGGCCAACGTCCTGACTTTC.

This rearrangement joins TRBV11-2 to TRBJ1-5; D is perhaps TRBD1 (6 bases). This CDR3 is 16 amino acids long. V gave up 1 base and J gave up 5 bases, with 15 bases separating them. Per germline, CDR1 SGHAT and CDR2 FQNNGV. The CDR3 sequence: CASSLGGGALDQPQHF. In nucleotides, the CDR3 is TGTGCCAGCAGCTTAGGTGGGGGGGCGTTGGATCAGCCCCAGCATTTT. The full variable domain, its missing parts supplied by reference TRBV11-2 and TRBJ1-5, is EAGVAQSPRYKIIEKRQSVAFWCNPISGHATLYWYQQILGQGPKLLIQFQNNGVVDDSQLPKDRFSAERLKGVDSTLKIQPAKLEDSAVYLCASSLGGGALDQPQHFGDGTRLSIL.

The chain couples TRBV11-1 to TRBJ2-1, with 7 bases matching TRBD1. Germline CDR1 SGHAT, CDR2 FQDESV (reference sequence). After removal of 1 base from V and 6 bases from J, the junction contained 9 bases not matched to a gene. This CDR3 spans 16 amino acids. As DNA, the CDR3 is TGTGCCAGCAGCTTAGTATCAGGGGGTAGAGGCAATGAGCAGTTCTTC. Its protein is CASSLVSGGRGNEQFF.

As for this clonotype: At one of its ends the junction is not consistent with the germline gene, which may arise from a read error. The rearrangement links TRBV7-3 to TRBJ2-5; 12 nucleotides agree with TRBD2. CDR1 and CDR2 from the germline V gene are SGHTA and FQGTGA. This CDR3 spans 17 amino acids. DNA for the CDR3: TGTGCCAGCAGCTTAAGTCTCCTAGCGGGAGGGCAAGAGGCCCAGTACTTC. Translated, it gives CASSLSLLAGGQEAQYF.

The chain has TRBV20-1 and TRBJ2-5, with 11 bases that match TRBD2. The end of the DNA is better explained by TRBJ2-7, so the J call may be wrong. There are 15 residues in the CDR3. Germline CDR1 and CDR2: DFQATT and SNEGSKA (reference sequence). The CDR3 bases are TGCAGTGCTAGGGTAGCGGGAGGGCTTTCTTCCGAGCAGTACTTC. Its protein is CSARVAGGLSSEQYF.

Concerning this clonotype itself: At one end the junction does not follow the germline gene, possibly because of a read error. J is TRBJ2-5 and V is TRBV12-3 or TRBV12-4, with TRBD1 identical over 7 bases. The CDR3 loop spans 15 amino acids. The DNA of the CDR3 is TGTGCCAGCAGTTTAAAACAGGGGTCATATGAGACCCGGTACTTC. Its translation is CASSLKQGSYETRYF.

V gene TRBV30 combines with J gene TRBJ2-1; D might be TRBD1 (5 bases). This CDR3 contains 13 residues. Trimming stripped 1 base from V and 10 bases from J, with 14 bases between. CDR1 is GTSNPN, CDR2 SVGIG, per germline (reference sequence). The CDR3 region has the DNA TGTGCCTGGAGTGGAGTCCCAGGGTGGGAGCAGTTCTTC. The encoded protein is CAWSGVPGWEQFF.

This clonotype was counted between two and nine times. The chain is built from TRBV6-6 and TRBJ2-5; possible D gene TRBD1, 6 bases. The closer fit of TRBJ2-7 to the DNA end suggests the J call may be wrong. This CDR3 is built from 16 residues. CDR1 and CDR2 (germline): MNHNY, SVGAGI (reference sequence). DNA of the CDR3: TGTGCCAGCGTAGGGGTAGGGGGTCAAAACTTCTACGAGCAGTACTTC. Encoded protein: CASVGVGGQNFYEQYF.

This clonotype was seen repeatedly, ten times or more. The chain couples TRBV24-1 to TRBJ2-1; weak D call: TRBD2 (5 bases). The CDR3 extends over 16 amino acids. Trimming removed 5 bases at V and 4 bases at J, with 17 bases between. Germline V gene data show CDR1 as KGHDR and CDR2 as SFDVKD. The CDR3 loop reads CATSGIAILRYNEQFF. The CDR3 nucleotides read TGTGCCACCAGTGGTATAGCGATTTTGAGGTACAATGAGCAGTTCTTC.

This rearrangement joins TRBV5-1 to TRBJ2-5; 7 nucleotides match TRBD2. Germline V gives CDR1 SGHRS, CDR2 YFSETQ. The CDR3 contains 13 residues. The ends lost 7 bases at V and 5 bases at J; junction bases unmatched: 8. In nucleotides, the CDR3 is TGCGCCAGCGAATCCGGGGAGGGTGAGACCCAGTACTTC. Amino acid sequence: CASESGEGETQYF. Looking up the rest from reference TRBV5-1 and TRBJ2-5 gives the full variable domain: KAGVTQTPRYLIKTRGQQVTLSCSPISGHRSVSWYQQTPGQGLQFLFEYFSETQRNKGNFPGRFSGRQFSNSRSEMNVSTLELGDSALYLCASESGEGETQYFGPGTRLLVL.

This clonotype was recorded only once. The rearrangement joins TRBV6-1 to TRBJ1-5; TRBD1 matches 9 bases. The CDR3 is 18 amino acids. After removal of 4 bases from V and 7 bases from J, the junction contained 17 bases not matched to a gene. The germline CDR1 and CDR2 sequences are MNHNS and SASEGT. The DNA for the CDR3 is TGTGCCAGCAGTGCTTCCGGGGACAGGGAGGAGCGGCGACAGCCCCAGCATTTT. Its translation: CASSASGDREERRQPQHF.

The chain uses TRBV27 and TRBJ2-4; D may correspond to TRBD1 or TRBD2 (5 bases each). This CDR3 comprises 15 residues. Germline V CDR1 and CDR2: MNHEY, SMNVEV (reference sequence). The V end was cut by 4 bases, the J end by 0 bases, with 10 bases between. The CDR3 region has the DNA TGTGCCAGCAGTTACCGAGGGACAGCCAAAAACATTCAGTACTTC. Protein product: CASSYRGTAKNIQYF.

This clonotype was counted only a few times. The CDR3 DNA reads TGTGCCAGCAGCCCCGTACAGGGTTCGAACACTGAAGCTTTCTTT. Its translation: CASSPVQGSNTEAFF. J is TRBJ1-1 and V is TRBV7-9, with TRBD1 as a possible D gene (6 bases). The CDR3 has 15 amino acids. Trimming pared 5 bases from V and 1 base from J, leaving 14 bases between. The germline CDR1 and CDR2 sequences are SEHNR and FQNEAQ (reference sequence).

This clonotype was seen only a few times. The CDR3 loop reads CASSLPDKGKFEQYF. The CDR3 nucleotides read TGTGCCAGCAGCTTACCGGACAAGGGAAAGTTCGAGCAGTACTTC. The rearrangement joins TRBV7-2 to TRBJ2-7; TRBD1 might be the D (5 bases). The V gene's germline CDR1 is SGHTA and CDR2 FQGNSA. This CDR3 contains 15 residues. V lost 2 bases, J lost 6 bases, and 17 bases lay in between.

This chain links TRBV20-1 with TRBJ2-1; 10 bases are shared with TRBD2. Germline CDR1 is DFQATT and CDR2 is SNEGSKA (reference sequence). The CDR3 consists of 13 residues. V lost 5 bases and J lost 9; bases outside the gene matches: 7. CDR3 region: CSAGAGGPSEQFF. The DNA of the CDR3 is TGCAGTGCTGGAGCGGGAGGGCCGTCTGAGCAGTTCTTC.

The V call is TRBV15, the J call TRBJ2-1; D remains unclear. The V and J ends lost 0 bases and 3 bases respectively, with 9 bases between them. Germline loops: CDR1 LNHNV, CDR2 YYDKDF (reference sequence). The CDR3 is 15 amino acids. This CDR3 reads CATSRDLADYNEQFF. CDR3 DNA: TGTGCCACCAGCAGAGATCTGGCGGACTACAATGAGCAGTTCTTC.

The rearrangement joins TRBV12-3 or TRBV12-4 to TRBJ2-1; TRBD2 might be the D (6 bases). Trimming took 2 bases from V and 5 from J, leaving 16 bases between them. The CDR3 runs to 16 residues. CDR3 amino acids: CASSLSVRDSNNEQFF. CDR3 nucleotide sequence: TGTGCCAGCAGTTTATCGGTCCGGGACTCGAACAATGAGCAGTTCTTC.

With respect to this clonotype: Possible read error: a much larger clone is one base away. This chain connects TRBV27 to TRBJ2-5; perhaps D is TRBD1 or TRBD2 (5 bases each). Gene TRBJ2-7 matches the end of the DNA better, so the J call may be wrong. Germline assignment: CDR1 MNHEY and CDR2 SMNVEV (reference sequence). The CDR3 contains 15 residues. The CDR3 is CASSRKGRGHYEQYF. In DNA form, the CDR3 reads TGTGCCAGCAGTCGGAAAGGACGGGGCCACTACGAGCAGTACTTC.

The V and J genes are TRBV15 and TRBJ2-1; D gene unclear. CDR1 is LNHNV, CDR2 YYDKDF, per germline (reference sequence). V lost 5 bases to trimming and J lost 5 bases, with 13 bases between them. CDR3 length: 14 residues. The CDR3 sequence is CATSPHLSDNEQFF. The CDR3 DNA reads as TGTGCCACCAGCCCCCATCTGAGTGACAATGAGCAGTTCTTC.

V usage is TRBV27 and J usage is TRBJ2-6; TRBD1 aligns across 7 bases. Losses at the gene ends were 5 bases for V and 0 bases for J; bases not matched to a gene: 4. Germline V gives CDR1 MNHEY, CDR2 SMNVEV (reference sequence). The CDR3 spans 16 residues. The DNA for the CDR3 is TGTGCCAGCAGTCGGACAGGACTCTCTGGGGCCAACGTCCTGACTTTC. Protein product: CASSRTGLSGANVLTF.

Comments on this clonotype: Possible read error: a much larger clone is one base away. The chain recombines TRBV4-2 with TRBJ2-4, with 7 bases aligning to TRBD2. The J call may be faulty, since TRBJ2-5 better matches the DNA end. Germline V gene sequence: CDR1 LGHNA, CDR2 YNFKEQ. The CDR3 is 15 residues long. DNA of the CDR3: TGTGCCAGCGGCCAAGATCCGCGGGAGTTCGAGACCCAGTACTTC. This gives the protein CASGQDPREFETQYF.

V and J are TRBV7-7 and TRBJ2-1; 11 bases agree with TRBD2. Germline-derived CDR1 and CDR2 are SSHAT and FNYEAQ (reference sequence). Losses at the gene ends were 1 base for V and 6 bases for J; bases not matched to a gene: 8. CDR3 length equals 17 residues. The chain's CDR3 is CASSLGSGRASANEQFF. DNA of the CDR3: TGTGCCAGCAGCTTAGGTAGCGGGAGGGCCTCTGCCAATGAGCAGTTCTTC.

This clonotype appeared a few times. This chain connects TRBV27 to TRBJ2-4, with D unresolved. The CDR3 runs to 14 residues. The V end lost 0 bases, the J end lost 0 bases, and 3 bases lay between the germline ends. Germline assignment: CDR1 MNHEY and CDR2 SMNVEV (reference sequence). The CDR3 DNA sequence: TGTGCCAGCAGTTTATCGAGAGCCAAAAACATTCAGTACTTC. Amino acids: CASSLSRAKNIQYF.

The chain joins TRBV5-5 to TRBJ2-4; D not certain. The CDR3 runs 16 residues. With 1 base removed from V and 0 bases from J, the gap between germline ends came to 11 bases. Germline values: CDR1 SGHKS, CDR2 YYEKEE (reference sequence). This CDR3 is CASSLTLYLAKNIQYF. The CDR3 coding sequence is TGTGCCAGCAGCTTGACATTATACCTAGCCAAAAACATTCAGTACTTC.

Details on this clonotype: An end of the junction differs from the germline gene, which may be a read error. The chain couples TRBV12-3 or TRBV12-4 to TRBJ2-2; D remains ambiguous. The CDR3 extends over 16 amino acids. Written as DNA, the CDR3 is TGTGCCAGCAGTTTATTATCGGCTGGGCTCACCCGGGAGCTGTTTTTT. Residues: CASSLLSAGLTRELFF.

Only a few counts were recorded for this clonotype. The V call is TRBV6-1, the J call TRBJ2-1; 9 nucleotides align to TRBD2. The CDR3 is 16 residues long. CDR1 and CDR2 from the germline V gene are MNHNS and SASEGT. V lost 4 bases to trimming and J lost 5 bases; unmatched junction nucleotides: 9. This CDR3 is CASSALVAGVNNEQFF. In nucleotides, the CDR3 is TGTGCCAGCAGTGCCCTCGTAGCGGGAGTAAACAATGAGCAGTTCTTC.